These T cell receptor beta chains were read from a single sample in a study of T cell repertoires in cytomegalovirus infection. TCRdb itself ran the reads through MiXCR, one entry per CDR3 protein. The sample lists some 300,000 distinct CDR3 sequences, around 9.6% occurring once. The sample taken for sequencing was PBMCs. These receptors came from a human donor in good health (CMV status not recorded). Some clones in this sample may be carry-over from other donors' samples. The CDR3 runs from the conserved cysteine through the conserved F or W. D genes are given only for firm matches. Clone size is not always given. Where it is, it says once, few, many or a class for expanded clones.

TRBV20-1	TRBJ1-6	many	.	TGCAGTGCTAGAGATTCACAGGCCGGACCTACCTATAATTCACCCCTCCACTTT	CSARDSQAGPTYNSPLHF
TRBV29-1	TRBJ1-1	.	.	TGCAGCCTAGAGTGGAACACTGAAGCTTTCTTT	CSLEWNTEAFF
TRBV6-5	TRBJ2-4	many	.	TGTGCCAGCAGTTACAGAACTAGTTGGGACATTCAGTACTTC	CASSYRTSWDIQYF
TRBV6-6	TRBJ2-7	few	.	TGTGCCAGCAGTCGGGACCAGCGCCAGGGCGAGCAGTACTTC	CASSRDQRQGEQYF
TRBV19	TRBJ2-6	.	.	TGTGCCAGTAGTACTAGAGGGACTGGGGCCAACGTCCTGACTTTC	CASSTRGTGANVLTF
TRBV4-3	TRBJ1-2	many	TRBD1	TGCGCCAGCAGCCAGGACAGGGGGCCTGGCTACACCTTC	CASSQDRGPGYTF
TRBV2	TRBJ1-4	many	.	TGTGCCAGCAGCGATTCAAACGGAAAACTGTTTTTT	CASSDSNGKLFF
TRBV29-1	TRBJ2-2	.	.	TGCAGCGTCCCCCGGGAGGACAGCCCGAACACCGGGGAGCTGTTTTTT	CSVPREDSPNTGELFF
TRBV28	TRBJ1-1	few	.	TGTGCCAGCAGTTCCGGGGGACCGGGGAACACTGAAGCTTTCTTT	CASSSGGPGNTEAFF
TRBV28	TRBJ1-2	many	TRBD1	TGTGCCAGCAGTGCCGGGACAGGTTTCGGCTACACCTTC	CASSAGTGFGYTF